The clone carrying this T cell receptor beta chain showed up just a few times. Its antigen is still unknown. The sample originates from a study of T cells in Graves' hyperthyroidism and ophthalmopathy. Regarding the study as a whole: Stable hyperthyroidism was told apart from ophthalmopathy by a model built on 13 V-J features. With a median lead of 6.5 months before onset, the model predicted ophthalmopathy.

The source material, RNA transcripts, was used to amplify TCR beta CDR3 regions. HTBI primers drove first-round RT-PCR of the TCR CDR3. TCRdb analysed the multiplex PCR reads with MiXCR anew, one entry per CDR3 protein. This table holds around 350,000 distinct CDR3 sequences, about 15% found once. Germline CDR1 MNHEY, CDR2 SVGEGT. The CDR3 contains 13 residues. V was clipped by 6 bases and J by 0 bases, with 8 bases between them. Isolation of PBMCs was performed on 10 ml fresh peripheral blood. The clonotype originates from a woman in her 30s with Graves' ophthalmopathy. Sequenced material: blood. The genes are TRBV6-2 or TRBV6-3 and TRBJ1-1; no clear D. The CDR3, as DNA: TGTGCCAGCAGAGAACAAGTGAACACTGAAGCTTTCTTT. Its translation is CASREQVNTEAFF.